These T cell receptor beta chains were read from a single sample in a study of T-cell memory formation after mild COVID-19. One entry per CDR3 protein, called by TCRdb with MiXCR from the 5' RACE reads. There are tens of thousands of distinct CDR3 sequences in the sample; approximately 23% occur only once, and roughly two fifths lies in the top ten. Source material: PBMCs or a T cell subset sorted from them (not recorded which). The receptors derive from a man between 18 and 35 years old who had mild COVID-19 (a few samples of this study predate the infection). Cell type and time point are not known. Both conserved end residues are part of each CDR3. Fields, in order: J gene, clone size, V gene, D gene, CDR3 DNA, CDR3 protein. D genes are given only for firm matches. Size is omitted from some rows. Given values are once, few, many or a class for expanded clones.

J: TRBJ1-5
size: few
V: TRBV6-2/TRBV6-3
D: .
DNA: TGTGCCAGCAGCTACAGCGATCAGCCCCAGCATTTT
CDR3: CASSYSDQPQHF

J: TRBJ1-1
size: .
V: TRBV5-4
D: .
DNA: TGTGCCAGCAGCCCGGGCCTGGCCGCTGAAGCTTTCTTT
CDR3: CASSPGLAAEAFF

J: TRBJ2-6
size: .
V: TRBV9
D: .
DNA: TGTGCCAGCAGCGTAACCGGGGGGCCCTCTGGGGCCAACGTCCTGACTTTC
CDR3: CASSVTGGPSGANVLTF

J: TRBJ2-7
size: .
V: TRBV6-1
D: .
DNA: TGTGCCAGCAGTGAACCCCTCTCCAGGGCGCGGCAGTACTTC
CDR3: CASSEPLSRARQYF

J: TRBJ1-1
size: .
V: TRBV7-9
D: .
DNA: TGTGCCAGCAGTGCCAACACTGAAGCTTTCTTT
CDR3: CASSANTEAFF

J: TRBJ1-4
size: few
V: TRBV4-3
D: .
DNA: TGCGCCAGCAGCCCTTTCGCCTACGGGAGTGAAAAACTGTTTTTT
CDR3: CASSPFAYGSEKLFF

J: TRBJ2-1
size: .
V: TRBV7-3
D: .
DNA: TGTGCCAGCAGCTTGATTGGGTCCTACAATGAGCAGTTCTTC
CDR3: CASSLIGSYNEQFF

J: TRBJ2-1
size: .
V: TRBV19
D: TRBD1
DNA: TGTGCCAGTAGTATATCGGGACAGGGCACCTACAATGAGCAGTTCTTC
CDR3: CASSISGQGTYNEQFF

J: TRBJ1-1
size: .
V: TRBV20-1
D: TRBD1
DNA: TGCAGTGCGCCAGGACAGGGTCGGACTGAAGCTTTCTTT
CDR3: CSAPGQGRTEAFF

J: TRBJ2-5
size: .
V: TRBV20-1
D: .
DNA: TGCAGTGCTAGTTGGGAAGAGACCCAGTACTTC
CDR3: CSASWEETQYF

J: TRBJ1-2
size: few
V: TRBV19
D: TRBD1
DNA: TGTGCCAGTGACCTGTTAGTCCGACAGGGAAGGAACTATGGCTACACCTTC
CDR3: CASDLLVRQGRNYGYTF

J: TRBJ2-5
size: few
V: TRBV12-3/TRBV12-4
D: .
DNA: TGTGCCAGCAGAGGAGCCTATTTCGAAGAGACCCAGTACTTC
CDR3: CASRGAYFEETQYF

J: TRBJ2-1
size: few
V: TRBV7-9
D: .
DNA: TGTGCCAGCAGCCCCAAGGGGGAGCTTTCCTCCTACAATGAGCAGTTCTTC
CDR3: CASSPKGELSSYNEQFF

J: TRBJ2-1
size: many
V: TRBV4-3
D: TRBD2
DNA: TGCGCCAGCAGCCAAGATCCTAGCGGGGGCTACAATGAGCAGTTCTTC
CDR3: CASSQDPSGGYNEQFF

J: TRBJ2-5
size: many
V: TRBV7-6
D: .
DNA: TGTGCCAGCAGCCCCGAGGTGGGGGGGACCCAGTACTTC
CDR3: CASSPEVGGTQYF

J: TRBJ2-1
size: once
V: TRBV6-4
D: TRBD1
DNA: TGTGCCAGCAGTCTTACAGGGGCTTATGAGCAGTTCTTC
CDR3: CASSLTGAYEQFF

J: TRBJ2-1
size: few
V: TRBV5-5
D: TRBD1
DNA: TGTGCCAGCAGCGGCAGTATGGACAGGGGTAACAATGAGCAGTTCTTC
CDR3: CASSGSMDRGNNEQFF

J: TRBJ1-2
size: few
V: TRBV7-8
D: .
DNA: TGTGCCAGCAGCCCGCAGAGGGGCCTTAACTATGGCTACACCTTC
CDR3: CASSPQRGLNYGYTF

J: TRBJ2-5
size: few
V: TRBV7-9
D: .
DNA: TGTGCCAGCCAGTCACGGGTCCAAGAGACCCAGTACTTC
CDR3: CASQSRVQETQYF

J: TRBJ2-3
size: few
V: TRBV12-3/TRBV12-4
D: .
DNA: TGTGCCAGCCGATCAGGGTGGGCAGATACGCAGTATTTT
CDR3: CASRSGWADTQYF

J: TRBJ1-2
size: .
V: TRBV7-9
D: .
DNA: TGTGCCAGCACGCACTACCGGGGGCACGACAGCTATGGCTACACCTTC
CDR3: CASTHYRGHDSYGYTF

J: TRBJ1-1
size: .
V: TRBV30
D: .
DNA: TGTGCCTGGAGTGTATTAGGAGTTGAAGCTTTCTTT
CDR3: CAWSVLGVEAFF

J: TRBJ2-7
size: few
V: TRBV7-6
D: .
DNA: TGTGCCAGCAGCTTATCCATCACCGATCGGCCCGGGACGGACTCCTACGAGCAGTACTTC
CDR3: CASSLSITDRPGTDSYEQYF

J: TRBJ2-2
size: .
V: TRBV6-2/TRBV6-3
D: .
DNA: TGTGCCAGCAGTTACTCTTTGTACGGGGAGCTGTTTTTT
CDR3: CASSYSLYGELFF

J: TRBJ1-1
size: .
V: TRBV3-1
D: .
DNA: TGTGCCAGCAGCCAAGGGTGGGCTGAAGCTTTCTTT
CDR3: CASSQGWAEAFF

J: TRBJ2-5
size: .
V: TRBV11-2
D: .
DNA: TGTGCCAGCAGCCCTCGCGGGCGGGTTCAAGAGACCCAGTACTTC
CDR3: CASSPRGRVQETQYF

J: TRBJ2-7
size: few
V: TRBV7-2
D: .
DNA: TGTGCCAGCAGCTTATGGGCGAGCTACTCCTACGAGCAGTACTTC
CDR3: CASSLWASYSYEQYF

J: TRBJ1-1
size: few
V: TRBV7-6
D: TRBD1
DNA: TGTGCCAGCAGCCCGTCGCTGGCAGGGGGAACTGAAGCTTTCTTT
CDR3: CASSPSLAGGTEAFF

J: TRBJ1-1
size: .
V: TRBV6-2/TRBV6-3
D: .
DNA: TGTGCCAGCAGGGACAGCCGGTCGGTGAACACTGAAGCTTTCTTT
CDR3: CASRDSRSVNTEAFF

J: TRBJ2-1
size: few
V: TRBV6-5
D: TRBD2
DNA: TGTGCCAGCAGTGTACGCGGGGGATACAATGAGCAGTTCTTC
CDR3: CASSVRGGYNEQFF

J: TRBJ2-3
size: .
V: TRBV5-1
D: .
DNA: TGCGCCAGCAGCTTGGCGACCAGGGAGGCAGATACGCAGTATTTT
CDR3: CASSLATREADTQYF

J: TRBJ2-3
size: .
V: TRBV6-2/TRBV6-3
D: .
DNA: TGTGCCAGCAGGCTAGGCCCAGATACGCAGTATTTT
CDR3: CASRLGPDTQYF

J: TRBJ2-2
size: few
V: TRBV4-2
D: .
DNA: TGTGCCAGCAGCCCATACAGTGGGCACGTGAGCACCGGGGAGCTGTTTTTT
CDR3: CASSPYSGHVSTGELFF

J: TRBJ1-3
size: .
V: TRBV4-3
D: .
DNA: TGCGCCAGCAGCCAAGGCGGTTGGAGGGTGGACACCATATATTTT
CDR3: CASSQGGWRVDTIYF

J: TRBJ2-5
size: .
V: TRBV6-5
D: .
DNA: TGTGCCAGCAGTTACTCGAAGTTCGGGTTTGGGGGTAGAGAGACCCAGTACTTC
CDR3: CASSYSKFGFGGRETQYF

J: TRBJ1-5
size: .
V: TRBV6-5
D: .
DNA: TGTGCCAGCAGTTACAGCCAATATCAGCCCCAGCATTTT
CDR3: CASSYSQYQPQHF